This paragraph covers one T cell receptor beta chain sequence. The data derive from a study of blood T cell repertoires in COVID-19. About the study: The United States, Italy and Spain supplied acute and convalescent COVID-19 samples.

Germline CDR1 MNHEY, CDR2 SVGAGI. V lost 4 bases to trimming and J lost 0 bases, with 9 bases between them. The CDR3 consists of 14 residues. In the original analysis: Amplification of reference gene primers was used by the study to estimate nucleated cell counts. Generated by immunoSEQ multiplex PCR, the TCRdb table keeps only in-frame clones and is missing some. From that table come the V and J calls and clone size; the DNA was used to work out D and trimming. This table has some 190,000 clones, approximately 85% appearing once. Sequences were obtained from peripheral blood. V usage is TRBV6-5 and J usage is TRBJ1-2; maybe TRBD1 (6 bases). The receptor's source is a man aged 60 to 69 with acute or convalescent COVID-19. In DNA, the CDR3 is TGTGCCAGCAGTTTCGGACAGACTAACTATGGCTACACCTTC. Residues: CASSFGQTNYGYTF.